This TCR beta chain appears in the sequencing data of a study of blood T cell repertoires in COVID-19. V lost 3 bases, J lost 7 bases, and 5 bases stayed unmatched. This CDR3 region has 14 residues. CDR1 and CDR2 from the germline V gene are SGHRS and YFSETQ. The recovered donors of Cohort 3 showed two negative PCRs, clearance, or symptom resolution. Method: immunoSEQ multiplex PCR; TCRdb's copy keeps in-frame clones and lacks some. Found here are some 530,000 clones, roughly nine tenths of them singletons; the top ten hold around 7.9%. The sequencing input was PBMCs or T cells enriched from blood (not recorded which). The TCR comes from a woman aged 55-75 years who had recovered from COVID-19. V gene TRBV5-1 combines with J gene TRBJ2-2, with TRBD1 matching 8 bases. The CDR3 bases are TGCGCCAGCAGCTGGCAGGGGGCTATCGGGGAGCTGTTTTTT. Translated, it gives CASSWQGAIGELFF. Supplemented by reference TRBV5-1 and TRBJ2-2, the full variable domain reads KAGVTQTPRYLIKTRGQQVTLSCSPISGHRSVSWYQQTPGQGLQFLFEYFSETQRNKGNFPGRFSGRQFSNSRSEMNVSTLELGDSALYLCASSWQGAIGELFFGEGSRLTVL.